The sequence of this TCR beta chain was determined in a study of identifying expanded T cells in peripheral blood. Study-wide points: Differentially abundant clones: roughly 1.2 between replicates, about 16 at about two weeks, approximately 19 at four. Clone count variance between roughly 2-week samples rose with total template count.

With regard to this clone: Its antigen is currently unknown.

No infections or other immune events were documented during collection. TCRdb's copy holds only in-frame clones and misses some; the assay was immunoSEQ multiplex PCR. The repertoire has 51,000 or so clones, 82% of them found once; the top ten carry about 14%. This CDR3 comprises 14 residues. Germline CDR1 and CDR2: MNHNY and SVGAGI (reference sequence). J gave up 6 bases and V 6 bases, and 11 bases lay outside the gene matches. The gene calls are TRBV6-6 and TRBJ2-7, with 7 bases lining up with TRBD2. What was sequenced was blood. The origin of this receptor is a person aged 18 to 75 in good health. This CDR3 is CASSQAGRFSEQYF. The CDR3 DNA reads as TGTGCCAGCAGCCAAGCGGGACGATTCTCCGAGCAGTACTTC.